These 31 T cell receptor beta chains came from one sample sequenced in a study of cytomegalovirus exposure and HLA in healthy donors (TCRdb year 2017). The library came from the immunoSEQ multiplex PCR assay. The multiplex PCR relied on a mix of 60 forward primers for TCR Vbeta segments and 13 reverse primers for TCR Jbeta segments. As stored in TCRdb, this immuneACCESS dataset retains in-frame rearrangements with V and J assigned. A fraction of the clones does not appear; measured against another copy, unresolved V genes explain less than half of the discrepancy, and the remainder lacks a known reason. This sample has tens of thousands of clones in its table, and roughly 78% of those were observed once. The top ten hold roughly 12% of the sample. Sequenced material: PBMCs. All receptors come from a woman in her thirties or forties in good health and CMV-seropositive.

The table lists this clone with a few counts. J is TRBJ2-7 and V is TRBV5-1; the match to TRBD2 covers 7 bases. J lost 0 bases, V lost 5 bases, and 5 bases had no gene match. This CDR3 region has 14 residues. CDR1 and CDR2 (germline): SGHRS, YFSETQ. In nucleotides, the CDR3 is TGCGCCAGCAGAATCCGGGACTACTCCTACGAGCAGTACTTC. This sequence encodes CASRIRDYSYEQYF.

DNA of the CDR3: TGTGCCAGCACTACCGGGACAGGGATCAATTCACCCCTCCACTTT. It is translated as CASTTGTGINSPLHF. The rearrangement links TRBV27 to TRBJ1-6; 9 bases match TRBD1. The J segment lost 7 bases and the V segment lost 7 bases, leaving 8 bases of the junction unmatched. CDR1 and CDR2 (germline): MNHEY, SMNVEV (reference sequence). The CDR3 sequence is 15 residues long.

V gene TRBV7-2 combines with J gene TRBJ1-4; the D gene is possibly TRBD1 (5 bases). The germline CDR1 and CDR2 sequences are SGHTA and FQGNSA. V lost 2 bases and J lost 8, with 9 bases in between. This CDR3 spans 13 amino acids. The CDR3 DNA follows: TGTGCCAGCAGCTTACAGGGAAACGAAAAACTGTTTTTT. Translated: CASSLQGNEKLFF.

V and J are TRBV7-3 and TRBJ2-1; possibly TRBD2 for D (5 bases). The V end lost 4 bases, the J end lost 9 bases, and 19 bases lay between the germline ends. This CDR3 is built from 15 residues. CDR1 SGHTA and CDR2 FQGTGA come from the germline V gene. CDR3 region: CASSSQPSGAGEQFF. The CDR3, as DNA: TGTGCCAGCAGCTCCCAACCCAGTGGCGCGGGTGAGCAGTTCTTC.

This clone showed up just once. V is TRBV25-1 and J is TRBJ1-6; D possibly corresponds to TRBD1 (6 bases). Germline V gives CDR1 MGHDK, CDR2 SYGVNS. The CDR3 sequence is 15 residues long. Trimming removed 3 bases from V and 8 bases from J, with 14 bases in between. The CDR3 nucleotides are TGTGCCAGCAGTGAGCGTCAGGGGTTTGATTCACCCCTCCACTTT. Amino acids: CASSERQGFDSPLHF.

The chain has TRBV7-2 and TRBJ1-5; possibly TRBD1 for D (5 bases). Trimming left V 1 base short and J 0 bases short, with 10 bases between. The germline CDR1 and CDR2 sequences are SGHTA and FQGNSA. This CDR3 is built from 16 residues. The CDR3 loop reads CASSLVGGNSNQPQHF. In DNA, the CDR3 is TGTGCCAGCAGCTTAGTCGGGGGAAATAGCAATCAGCCCCAGCATTTT.

The J gene is TRBJ1-5, the V gene TRBV4-1; tentatively, D is TRBD1 (6 bases). Looked up from germline, CDR1 is MGHRA and CDR2 is YSYEKL. The CDR3 loop spans 16 amino acids. Trimming took off 3 bases at V and 1 base at J, with 13 bases between the two ends. CDR3 amino acids: CASSHGTPLSNQPQHF. CDR3 bases: TGCGCCAGCAGCCACGGGACACCGCTCAGCAATCAGCCCCAGCATTTT.

The chain links TRBV7-9 to TRBJ1-1, with TRBD1 matching over 7 bases. J lost 1 base, V lost 10 bases, and 9 bases had no gene match. CDR3 length: 14 amino acids. Germline V gives CDR1 SEHNR, CDR2 FQNEAQ (reference sequence). The CDR3 DNA is TGTGCCACAGGGGAAAGGGGGCAGAACACTGAAGCTTTCTTT. Translating gives CATGERGQNTEAFF.

This clone was picked up one time. The chain couples TRBV13 to TRBJ2-7; 9 positions agree with TRBD2. The CDR3 covers 18 residues. In germline, CDR1 is PRHDT, CDR2 FYEKMQ (reference sequence). V lost 2 bases, J lost 3 bases, and 14 bases stayed unmatched. CDR3 protein: CASSLRPQQSGGIYEQYF. The CDR3 nucleotides are TGTGCCAGCAGCTTACGCCCCCAGCAGAGCGGGGGGATCTACGAGCAGTACTTC.

A word on this clone: One junction end does not reproduce the germline sequence, and a read error may be involved. The chain is built from TRBV4-1 and TRBJ1-6; D is perhaps TRBD1 (5 bases). The V gene's germline CDR1 is MGHRA and CDR2 YSYEKL. This CDR3 comprises 17 residues. The CDR3 DNA follows: TGCGCCAGCAGTCAAGGCGTCGGGGGATCTGTCAATTCACCCCTCCACTTT. Protein: CASSQGVGGSVNSPLHF.

This rearrangement joins TRBV9 to TRBJ1-6; D is unclear. CDR1 and CDR2 from the germline V gene are SGDLS and YYNGEE. Between the trimmed V and J ends, which lost 0 bases and 10 bases, there was a span of 5 bases. The CDR3 contains 12 residues. The CDR3 DNA reads as TGTGCCAGCAGCGTAGACAACTCACCCCTCCACTTT. Translation gives CASSVDNSPLHF.

This chain joins TRBV6-5 and TRBJ1-2, with 7 bases fitting TRBD1. V lost 7 bases and J lost 4; bases outside the gene matches: 9. Germline CDR1 is MNHEY and CDR2 is SVGAGI. The CDR3 totals 14 residues. In nucleotides, the CDR3 is TGTGCCAGCACCTACCGACAGGGCGCCTATGGCTACACCTTC. Protein product: CASTYRQGAYGYTF.

The gene calls are TRBV2 and TRBJ1-5; 8 nucleotides agree with TRBD1. From germline, CDR1 is SNHLY and CDR2 FYNNEI. V shed 11 bases, J shed 0 bases, and the junction held 6 bases outside the gene matches. CDR3 length: 14 residues. The CDR3 DNA is TGTGCCTGCCGGGACAGGTCTAGCAATCAGCCCCAGCATTTT. The encoded protein is CACRDRSSNQPQHF.

The chain recombines TRBV18 with TRBJ1-4, with D maybe TRBD1 (5 bases). Deletions cut 10 bases from V and 7 bases from J, with 13 bases between. The CDR3 is 12 amino acids. CDR1 and CDR2 (germline): KGHSH, LQKENI. As DNA, the CDR3 is TGTGCCACCCATGACAGCACTGAAAAACTGTTTTTT. It translates to CATHDSTEKLFF.

V and J are TRBV11-2 and TRBJ2-1; TRBD2 might be the D (7 bases). The V gene lost 5 bases and the J gene lost 2 bases, with 13 bases spanning the gap. Germline CDR1 SGHAT, CDR2 FQNNGV. This CDR3 is built from 15 residues. The CDR3 here is CASSRGAGPYNEQFF. In DNA, the CDR3 is TGTGCCAGCAGCCGGGGGGCCGGCCCCTACAATGAGCAGTTCTTC.

The chain joins TRBV21-1 to TRBJ2-7; the table calls TRBD1, which could not be checked here. TRBV21-1 has pseudogene status. The CDR3 covers 15 residues. CDR3 DNA sequence: TGTGCCAGCAGCTTCCGGAGGACAGCTATGGGGGAGCAGTACTTC. It specifies CASSFRRTAMGEQYF.

The CDR3 reads CASTPLAGSTDTQYF. DNA of the CDR3: TGTGCCAGCACCCCTCTAGCGGGGAGCACAGATACGCAGTATTTT. The rearrangement uses TRBV2 and TRBJ2-3, with 9 bases identical to TRBD2. Germline V gene lookup returns CDR1 SNHLY and CDR2 FYNNEI. The CDR3 runs 15 residues. The junction had 5 bases not matched to a gene; V was cut back by 7 bases and J by 0 bases.

The rearrangement uses TRBV2 and TRBJ2-1; 7 nucleotides align to TRBD2. Germline-derived CDR1 and CDR2 are SNHLY and FYNNEI. V gave up 2 bases and J gave up 3 bases; unmatched junction bases: 7. The length of the CDR3 is 16 residues. The CDR3 sequence: CASSEYRGGVYNEQFF. The CDR3 coding sequence is TGTGCCAGCAGTGAATACCGCGGGGGTGTCTACAATGAGCAGTTCTTC.

This clone occurred a few times. This chain links TRBV6-5 with TRBJ1-3, with 8 positions matching TRBD1. This CDR3 has 15 amino acids. CDR1 and CDR2 (germline): MNHEY, SVGAGI. Trimming at V came to 4 bases and at J to 2 bases, leaving 4 bases not matched to a gene. The CDR3 DNA reads TGTGCCAGCAGTTCCGACAGGGGACCTGGAAACACCATATATTTT. Translation: CASSSDRGPGNTIYF.

The CDR3, as DNA: TGTGCCAGTAGTATTTACAGGGGGGACCAGCCCCAGCATTTT. Its translation is CASSIYRGDQPQHF. The chain combines TRBV19 with TRBJ1-5; 8 bases fit TRBD1. Losses at the gene ends were 3 bases for V and 7 bases for J; bases not matched to a gene: 5. The germline gives CDR1 LNHDA, CDR2 SQIVND (reference sequence). The CDR3 totals 14 residues.

The V gene is TRBV7-9, the J gene TRBJ2-1, with D tentatively TRBD1 (5 bases). V shed 1 base and J shed 10 bases, with 11 bases lying between them. The germline V gene has CDR1 SEHNR and CDR2 FQNEAQ (reference sequence). The CDR3 is 13 residues long. The CDR3 reads CASSLDQGDEQFF. For the CDR3, the DNA is TGTGCCAGCAGCTTAGACCAGGGTGACGAGCAGTTCTTC.

The V call is TRBV27, the J call TRBJ1-2, with 8 nucleotides matching TRBD1. The CDR3 has 15 amino acids. The junction had 9 bases not matched to a gene; V was cut back by 3 bases and J by 6 bases. Germline CDR1 MNHEY, CDR2 SMNVEV (reference sequence). The CDR3 region has the DNA TGTGCCAGCAGTTTCTTCCCGACAGGGGAGCATGGCTACACCTTC. This translates into CASSFFPTGEHGYTF.

CDR3 amino acids: CASSVLDPLFGDTEAFF. The DNA for the CDR3 is TGTGCCAGCAGCGTCTTGGACCCACTCTTCGGGGACACTGAAGCTTTCTTT. The chain uses TRBV9 and TRBJ1-1; D gene uncertain. Germline CDR1 and CDR2: SGDLS and YYNGEE. The CDR3 consists of 17 residues. V dropped 2 bases and J dropped 3 bases, with 20 bases sitting between them.

The chain recombines TRBV25-1 with TRBJ2-2; 9 nucleotides agree with TRBD2. CDR1 and CDR2 (germline): MGHDK, SYGVNS. The J segment lost 6 bases and the V segment lost 1 base, leaving 9 bases of the junction unmatched. The length of the CDR3 is 17 residues. The CDR3 DNA follows: TGTGCCAGCAGTGAATCGGTACTAGCGGGTTCCCCCGGGGAGCTGTTTTTT. It codes for CASSESVLAGSPGELFF.

This clone was picked up one time. The CDR3 is CASSPTVDQPQHF. The CDR3 DNA sequence: TGCGCCAGCAGTCCGACAGTTGATCAGCCCCAGCATTTT. The gene calls are TRBV5-1 and TRBJ1-5, with D possibly TRBD1 on 5 matching bases. This CDR3 region has 13 residues. V lost 5 bases and J lost 5, with 11 bases in between. The V gene's germline CDR1 is SGHRS and CDR2 YFSETQ.

This clone has more than one count but fewer than ten. The chain has TRBV7-8 and TRBJ1-5, with D possibly matching TRBD1 (6 bases). The V end lost 4 bases, the J end lost 5 bases, and 15 bases lay between the germline ends. Per the germline V gene, CDR1 is SGHVS and CDR2 is FQNEAQ. The CDR3 has 15 residues. CDR3 amino acids: CASSSNPGQDQPQHF. As DNA, the CDR3 is TGTGCCAGCAGCTCTAACCCGGGACAAGATCAGCCCCAGCATTTT.

This clone showed up just a few times. The CDR3 bases are TGTGCCAGCAGCTTCGGACAGGGGGGTTCACCCCTCCACTTT. Translated: CASSFGQGGSPLHF. This rearrangement joins TRBV11-3 to TRBJ1-6, with 10 bases identical to TRBD1. The length of the CDR3 is 14 residues. After removal of 3 bases from V and 9 bases from J, the junction contained 2 bases not matched to a gene. Germline CDR1 is SGHNT and CDR2 is YENEEA.

The table lists this clone with a few counts. The chain has TRBV2 and TRBJ2-4; TRBD2 is a possible D gene (6 bases). Trimming took 2 bases from V and 5 from J, leaving 10 bases between them. The CDR3 runs 14 residues. Germline assignment: CDR1 SNHLY and CDR2 FYNNEI. CDR3 nucleotides: TGTGCCAGCAGTGAAAGACTAGTCGAAAACATTCAGTACTTC. Its translation: CASSERLVENIQYF. Full variable domain (outside the CDR3, taken from reference TRBV2 and TRBJ2-4): EPEVTQTPSHQVTQMGQEVILRCVPISNHLYFYWYRQILGQKVEFLVSFYNNEISEKSEIFDDQFSVERPDGSNFTLKIRSTKLEDSAMYFCASSERLVENIQYFGAGTRLSVL.

V usage is TRBV7-8 and J usage is TRBJ2-3, with 11 positions matching TRBD2. Germline lookup yields CDR1 SGHVS and CDR2 FQNEAQ. The CDR3 is made up of 16 amino acids. Unmatched junction bases numbered 4, after V lost 5 bases and J lost 0 bases. The CDR3 sequence: CASSRGLAGSTDTQYF. The CDR3 nucleotides read TGTGCCAGCAGCCGTGGACTAGCGGGTAGCACAGATACGCAGTATTTT.

The gene calls are TRBV6-1 and TRBJ1-6; 9 bases are shared with TRBD1. The CDR3 extends over 15 amino acids. Germline CDR1 is MNHNS and CDR2 is SASEGT. The CDR3 here is CGTEQGARYNSPLHF. The CDR3 DNA is TGTGGCACGGAACAGGGGGCGCGCTATAATTCACCCCTCCACTTT.

The chain links TRBV7-9 to TRBJ2-3; 7 nucleotides match TRBD1. In germline, CDR1 is SEHNR, CDR2 FQNEAQ (reference sequence). Trimming removed 7 bases from V and 1 base from J; junction bases left unmatched: 2. The CDR3 is 13 amino acids. The CDR3 loop is CASTGTGTDTQYF. The CDR3 bases are TGTGCCAGCACGGGGACAGGCACAGATACGCAGTATTTT.